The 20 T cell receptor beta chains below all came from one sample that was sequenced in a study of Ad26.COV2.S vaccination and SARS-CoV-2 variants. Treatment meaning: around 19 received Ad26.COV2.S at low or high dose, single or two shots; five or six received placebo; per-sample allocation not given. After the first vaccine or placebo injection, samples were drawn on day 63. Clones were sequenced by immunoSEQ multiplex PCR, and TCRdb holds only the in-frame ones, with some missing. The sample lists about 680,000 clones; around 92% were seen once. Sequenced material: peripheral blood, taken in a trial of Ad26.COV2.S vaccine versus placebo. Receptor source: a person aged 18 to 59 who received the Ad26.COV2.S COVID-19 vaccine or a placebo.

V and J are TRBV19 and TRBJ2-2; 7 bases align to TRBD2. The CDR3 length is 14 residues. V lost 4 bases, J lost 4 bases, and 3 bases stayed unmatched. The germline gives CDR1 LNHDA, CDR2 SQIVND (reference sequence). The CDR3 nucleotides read TGTGCCAGTAGTAGCGGGGGACGCACCGGGGAGCTGTTTTTT. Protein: CASSSGGRTGELFF.

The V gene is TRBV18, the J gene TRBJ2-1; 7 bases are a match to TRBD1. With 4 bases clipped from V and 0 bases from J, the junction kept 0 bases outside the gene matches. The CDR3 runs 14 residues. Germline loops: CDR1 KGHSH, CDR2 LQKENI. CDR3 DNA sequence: TGTGCCAGCTCACGGGACAGCTCCTACAATGAGCAGTTCTTC. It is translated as CASSRDSSYNEQFF.

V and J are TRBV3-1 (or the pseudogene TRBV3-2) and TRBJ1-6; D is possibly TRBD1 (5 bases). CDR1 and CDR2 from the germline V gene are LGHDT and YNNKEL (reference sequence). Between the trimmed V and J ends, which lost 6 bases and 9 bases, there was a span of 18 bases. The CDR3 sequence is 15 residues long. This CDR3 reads CASSPLDSALSPLHF. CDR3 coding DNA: TGTGCCAGCAGTCCACTCGACAGTGCCCTTTCACCCCTCCACTTT.

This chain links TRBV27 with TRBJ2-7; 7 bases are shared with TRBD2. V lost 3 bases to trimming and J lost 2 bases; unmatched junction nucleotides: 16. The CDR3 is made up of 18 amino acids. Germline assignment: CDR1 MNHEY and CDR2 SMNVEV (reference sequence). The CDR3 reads CASSLGLSGGNRAYEQYF. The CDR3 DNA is TGTGCCAGCAGTTTGGGCCTCTCGGGGGGAAATAGGGCCTACGAGCAGTACTTC.

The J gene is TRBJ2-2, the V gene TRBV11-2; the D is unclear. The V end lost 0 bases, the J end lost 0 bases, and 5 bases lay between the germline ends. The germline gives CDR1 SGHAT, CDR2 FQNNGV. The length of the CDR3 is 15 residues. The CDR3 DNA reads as TGTGCCAGCAGCTTAGACGGGCCGAACACCGGGGAGCTGTTTTTT. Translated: CASSLDGPNTGELFF. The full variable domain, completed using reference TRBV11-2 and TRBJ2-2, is EAGVAQSPRYKIIEKRQSVAFWCNPISGHATLYWYQQILGQGPKLLIQFQNNGVVDDSQLPKDRFSAERLKGVDSTLKIQPAKLEDSAVYLCASSLDGPNTGELFFGEGSRLTVL.

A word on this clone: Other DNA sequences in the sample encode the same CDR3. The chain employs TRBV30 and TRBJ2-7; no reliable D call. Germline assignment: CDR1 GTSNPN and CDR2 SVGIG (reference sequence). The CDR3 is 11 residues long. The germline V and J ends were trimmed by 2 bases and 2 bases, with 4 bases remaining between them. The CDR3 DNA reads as TGTGCCTGGAGTCCCGCCTACGAGCAGTACTTC. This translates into CAWSPAYEQYF. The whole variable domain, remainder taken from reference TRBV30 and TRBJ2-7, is SQTIHQWPATLVQPVGSPLSLECTVEGTSNPNLYWYRQAAGRGLQLLFYSVGIGQISSEVPQNLSASRPQDRQFILSSKKLLLSDSGFYLCAWSPAYEQYFGPGTRLTVT.

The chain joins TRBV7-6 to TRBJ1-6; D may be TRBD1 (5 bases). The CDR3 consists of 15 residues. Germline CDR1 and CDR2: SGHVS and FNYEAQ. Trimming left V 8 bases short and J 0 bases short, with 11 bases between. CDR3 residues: CASARGSSYNSPLHF. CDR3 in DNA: TGTGCCAGCGCCCGGGGGAGCTCCTATAATTCACCCCTCCACTTT.

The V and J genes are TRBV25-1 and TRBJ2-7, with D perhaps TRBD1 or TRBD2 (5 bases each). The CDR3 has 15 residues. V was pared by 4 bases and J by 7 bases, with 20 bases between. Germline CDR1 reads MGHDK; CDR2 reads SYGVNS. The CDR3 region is CASSGGSQGDLEQYF. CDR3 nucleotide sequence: TGTGCCAGCAGTGGGGGGTCGCAGGGCGACTTGGAGCAGTACTTC.

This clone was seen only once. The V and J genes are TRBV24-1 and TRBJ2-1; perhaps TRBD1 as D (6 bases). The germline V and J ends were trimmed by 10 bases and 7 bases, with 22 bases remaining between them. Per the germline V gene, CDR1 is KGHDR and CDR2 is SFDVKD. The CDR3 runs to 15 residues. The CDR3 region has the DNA TGTGCCACTCGCAACAGTGGGGGCCGGGTAAATGAGCAGTTCTTC. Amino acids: CATRNSGGRVNEQFF.

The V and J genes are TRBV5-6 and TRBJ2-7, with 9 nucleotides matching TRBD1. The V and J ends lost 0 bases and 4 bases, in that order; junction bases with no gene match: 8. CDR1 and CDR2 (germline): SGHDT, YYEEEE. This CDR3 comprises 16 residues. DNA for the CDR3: TGTGCCAGCAGCTTGGAACAGGGGGCGTTTGGTTACGAGCAGTACTTC. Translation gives CASSLEQGAFGYEQYF.

The CDR3 DNA sequence: TGTGCCAGCAGCGTATCGGACAGTTACACAGATACGCAGTATTTT. Its protein is CASSVSDSYTDTQYF. This rearrangement joins TRBV9 to TRBJ2-3; perhaps TRBD1 as D (6 bases). Deletions cut 1 base from V and 2 bases from J, with 11 bases between. The CDR3 is made up of 15 amino acids. Germline CDR1 is SGDLS and CDR2 is YYNGEE.

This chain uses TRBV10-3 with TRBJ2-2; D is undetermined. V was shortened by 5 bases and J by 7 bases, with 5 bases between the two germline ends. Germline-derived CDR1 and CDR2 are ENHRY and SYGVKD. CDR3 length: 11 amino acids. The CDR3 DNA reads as TGTGCCATCAGTCCTGGCGGGGAGCTGTTTTTT. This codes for CAISPGGELFF.

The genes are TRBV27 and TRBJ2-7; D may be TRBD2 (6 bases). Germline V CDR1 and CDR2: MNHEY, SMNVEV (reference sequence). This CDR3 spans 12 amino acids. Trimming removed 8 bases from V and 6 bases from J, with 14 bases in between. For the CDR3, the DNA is TGTGCCAGCCAGGGACGGGGAGGCGAGCAGTACTTC. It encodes CASQGRGGEQYF.

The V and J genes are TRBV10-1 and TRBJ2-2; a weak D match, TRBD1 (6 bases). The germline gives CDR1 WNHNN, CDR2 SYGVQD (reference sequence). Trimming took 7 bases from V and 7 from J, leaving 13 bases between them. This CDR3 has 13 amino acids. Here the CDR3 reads CASMNREGGELFF. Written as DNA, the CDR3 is TGCGCCAGCATGAACAGGGAAGGCGGGGAGCTGTTTTTT.

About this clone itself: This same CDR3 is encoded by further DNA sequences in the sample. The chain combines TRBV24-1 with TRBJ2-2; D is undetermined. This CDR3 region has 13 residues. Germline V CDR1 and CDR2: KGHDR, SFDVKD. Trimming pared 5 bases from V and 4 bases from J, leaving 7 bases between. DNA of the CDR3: TGTGCCACCAGTGGTGGCCGCACCGGGGAGCTGTTTTTT. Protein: CATSGGRTGELFF.

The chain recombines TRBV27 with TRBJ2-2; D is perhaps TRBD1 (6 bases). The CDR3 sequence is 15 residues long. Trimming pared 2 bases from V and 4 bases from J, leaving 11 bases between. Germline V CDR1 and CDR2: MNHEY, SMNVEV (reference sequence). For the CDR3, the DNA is TGTGCCAGCAGTTTAGGGCAGGGGTTCACCGGGGAGCTGTTTTTT. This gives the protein CASSLGQGFTGELFF.

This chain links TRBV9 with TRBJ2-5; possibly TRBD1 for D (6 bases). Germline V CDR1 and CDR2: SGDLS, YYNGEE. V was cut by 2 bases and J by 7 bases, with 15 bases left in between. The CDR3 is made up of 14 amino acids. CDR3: CASSVGRQVGTQYF. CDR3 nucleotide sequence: TGTGCCAGCAGCGTCGGCAGACAGGTGGGGACCCAGTACTTC.

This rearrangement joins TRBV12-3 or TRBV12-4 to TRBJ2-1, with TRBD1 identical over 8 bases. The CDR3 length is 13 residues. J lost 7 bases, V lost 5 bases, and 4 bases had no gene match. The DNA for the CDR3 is TGTGCCAGCAGTAAGGACAGGGAAAATGAGCAGTTCTTC. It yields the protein CASSKDRENEQFF.

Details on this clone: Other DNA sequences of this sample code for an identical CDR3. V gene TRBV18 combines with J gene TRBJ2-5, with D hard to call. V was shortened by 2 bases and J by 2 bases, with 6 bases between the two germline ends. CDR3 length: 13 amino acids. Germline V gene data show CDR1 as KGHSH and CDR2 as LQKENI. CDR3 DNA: TGTGCCAGCTCACCATTGCTACAAGAGACCCAGTACTTC. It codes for CASSPLLQETQYF.

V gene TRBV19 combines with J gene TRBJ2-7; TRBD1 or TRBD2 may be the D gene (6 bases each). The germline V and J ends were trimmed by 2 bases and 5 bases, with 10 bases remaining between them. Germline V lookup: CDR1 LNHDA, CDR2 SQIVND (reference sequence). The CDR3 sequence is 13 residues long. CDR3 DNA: TGTGCCAGTAGTATAATCGGGGGCGACGAGCAGTACTTC. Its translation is CASSIIGGDEQYF.